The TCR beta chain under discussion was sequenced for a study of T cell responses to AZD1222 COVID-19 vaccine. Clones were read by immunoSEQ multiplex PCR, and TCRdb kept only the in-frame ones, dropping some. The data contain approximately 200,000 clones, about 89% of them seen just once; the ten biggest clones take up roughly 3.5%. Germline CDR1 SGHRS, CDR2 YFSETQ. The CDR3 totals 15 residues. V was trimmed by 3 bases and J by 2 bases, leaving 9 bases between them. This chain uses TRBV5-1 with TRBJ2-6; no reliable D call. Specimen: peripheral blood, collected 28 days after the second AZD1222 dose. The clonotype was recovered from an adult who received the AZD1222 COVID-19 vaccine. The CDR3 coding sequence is TGCGCCAGCAGCTACGTACTGGCTGGGGCCAACGTCCTGACTTTC. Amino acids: CASSYVLAGANVLTF. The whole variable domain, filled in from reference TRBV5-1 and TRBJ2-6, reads KAGVTQTPRYLIKTRGQQVTLSCSPISGHRSVSWYQQTPGQGLQFLFEYFSETQRNKGNFPGRFSGRQFSNSRSEMNVSTLELGDSALYLCASSYVLAGANVLTFGAGSRLTVL.